This entry describes one T cell receptor (beta chain). The entry originates in a study of blood T cell repertoires in COVID-19. Whole-study context: Specimens from acute and convalescent COVID-19 originated in the United States, Italy and Spain. In each case, the material was cDNA or gDNA derived from T cells, B-cell-depleted T cells, or PBMCs.

Seattle patients were enrolled during active infection and followed longitudinally. Source study methods: Quantification of nucleated cells was approximated via reference gene primer amplification. Profiled with immunoSEQ multiplex PCR; TCRdb holds only in-frame clones, not every one. The V and J calls and clone size come from that table; D and trimming were worked out from the DNA. The sample yields approximately 290,000 clones, approximately 85% seen once. Germline CDR1 is MDHEN and CDR2 is SYDVKM. V lost 6 bases, J lost 7 bases, and 9 bases lay in between. The CDR3 runs 11 residues. Sample: peripheral blood. The sequence was obtained from a human donor with COVID-19, enrolled during active disease. The donor label of this sample is uncertain. V usage is TRBV28 and J usage is TRBJ1-1; D uncertain. The CDR3 spells CASSFYSEAFF. CDR3 bases: TGTGCCAGCAGCTTCTACAGTGAAGCTTTCTTT.